This T cell receptor beta chain was captured by sequencing in a study of blood T cell repertoires in COVID-19. Across the study: The samples span acute and convalescent COVID-19 from the United States, Italy and Spain. In each case, the material was cDNA or gDNA derived from T cells, B-cell-depleted T cells, or PBMCs.

Germline V gives CDR1 SGHTA, CDR2 FQGNSA. V was pared by 7 bases and J by 4 bases, with 5 bases of the junction left unmatched. This CDR3 is built from 15 residues. Original processing methods: Amplifying reference gene primers gave estimates of nucleated cell counts. Clones were read by immunoSEQ multiplex PCR, and TCRdb kept only the in-frame ones, dropping some. The DNA gave D and trimming, while V, J and clone size come from that table. This table has approximately 94,000 clones, just under 80% appearing once. This clone was counted once. The origin of this receptor is a woman in her seventies with acute or convalescent COVID-19. The sample was peripheral blood. The V gene is TRBV7-2, the J gene TRBJ2-3, with 13 bases aligning to TRBD2. The CDR3 region is CASTLGLAGADTQYF. CDR3 sequence (DNA): TGTGCCAGCACCCTAGGACTAGCGGGGGCAGATACGCAGTATTTT.